The 27 T cell receptor beta chains given below trace back to one sample, sequenced in a study of cytomegalovirus exposure and HLA in healthy donors. Both 60 Vbeta primers and 13 Jbeta primers went into the PCR. This table comes from immunoSEQ multiplex PCR, and its TCRdb copy is limited to in-frame clones, with some not included. The sample comprises around 220,000 clones, 75% to 80% of which are singletons, and around 1.8% rests with the top ten. The material sequenced was PBMCs. The receptors originated from a man aged 18 to 29 in good health and CMV-seronegative.

This chain connects TRBV7-2 to TRBJ1-6; 7 bases match TRBD1. V lost 5 bases, J lost 10 bases, and 11 bases stayed unmatched. This CDR3 contains 15 residues. CDR1 and CDR2 (germline): SGHTA, FQGNSA. This CDR3 is CASSPDRTGVSPLHF. The CDR3 DNA follows: TGTGCCAGCAGCCCCGACAGGACAGGCGTCTCACCCCTCCACTTT.

This clone was detected only a few times. This sequence joins TRBV6-1 and TRBJ1-5, with 8 bases that match TRBD1. Trimming at V came to 3 bases and at J to 2 bases, leaving 9 bases not matched to a gene. The CDR3 is made up of 17 amino acids. Germline V lookup: CDR1 MNHNS, CDR2 SASEGT. This chain's CDR3 is CASSDGQGPYGNQPQHF. The DNA for the CDR3 is TGTGCCAGCAGTGACGGACAGGGTCCGTATGGCAATCAGCCCCAGCATTTT.

The chain combines TRBV4-1 with TRBJ2-5; TRBD1 matches 7 bases. Gene TRBJ2-7 matches the end of the DNA better, so the J call may be wrong. The CDR3 has 16 amino acids. Germline lookup yields CDR1 MGHRA and CDR2 YSYEKL. In DNA, the CDR3 is TGCGCCAGCAGCCAGTCCCGGGACAGCGTATCCTACGAGCAGTACTTC. This translates into CASSQSRDSVSYEQYF.

The V gene is TRBV30, the J gene TRBJ2-1; D possibly corresponds to TRBD2 (7 bases). Germline assignment: CDR1 GTSNPN and CDR2 SVGIG (reference sequence). V lost 0 bases and J 2 bases, leaving 11 bases between the germline ends. The CDR3 runs 15 residues. The CDR3: CAWSVGGGPYNEQFF. The DNA for the CDR3 is TGTGCCTGGAGTGTAGGGGGGGGGCCCTACAATGAGCAGTTCTTC.

V usage is TRBV6-1 and J usage is TRBJ1-1, with a possible D match to TRBD1 (6 bases). The CDR3 has 14 amino acids. V lost 4 bases and J 1 base, leaving 10 bases between the germline ends. Germline values: CDR1 MNHNS, CDR2 SASEGT. CDR3 amino acids: CASSGRDKNTEAFF. The CDR3 DNA is TGTGCCAGCAGTGGAAGGGACAAGAACACTGAAGCTTTCTTT.

Here the CDR3 reads CASSVELADYNEQFF. The CDR3 DNA reads TGTGCCAGCAGCGTAGAACTAGCGGATTACAATGAGCAGTTCTTC. The chain couples TRBV9 to TRBJ2-1, with TRBD2 identical over 8 bases. The CDR3 contains 15 residues. V was clipped by 0 bases and J by 4 bases; unmatched bases: 3. Germline V gives CDR1 SGDLS, CDR2 YYNGEE.

The chain employs TRBV2 and TRBJ2-7; the D is unclear. CDR1 and CDR2 (germline): SNHLY, FYNNEI. V was cut by 2 bases and J by 3 bases, with 5 bases left in between. The CDR3 covers 12 residues. CDR3 DNA sequence: TGTGCCAGCAGTGAATCTTTCTACGAGCAGTACTTC. Translation gives CASSESFYEQYF.

The chain is built from TRBV5-6 and TRBJ2-7, with D perhaps matching TRBD2 (5 bases). The CDR3 sequence is 11 residues long. Germline CDR1 is SGHDT and CDR2 is YYEEEE. V was trimmed by 3 bases and J by 6 bases, leaving 7 bases between them. The CDR3 region is CASSSAGEQYF. The CDR3 region has the DNA TGTGCCAGCAGCTCCGCGGGCGAGCAGTACTTC.

V and J are TRBV19 and TRBJ1-2, with 9 bases lining up with TRBD1. The CDR3 extends over 14 amino acids. Per the germline V gene, CDR1 is LNHDA and CDR2 is SQIVND (reference sequence). J gave up 3 bases and V 3 bases, and 2 bases lay outside the gene matches. CDR3 nucleotides: TGTGCCAGTAGTATCCGGGACAGGGACTATGGCTACACCTTC. Translation gives CASSIRDRDYGYTF.

The J gene is TRBJ2-7, the V gene TRBV30, with D perhaps matching TRBD1 (6 bases). The CDR3 length is 14 residues. V lost 4 bases to trimming and J lost 2 bases, with 15 bases between them. CDR1 is GTSNPN and CDR2 is SVGIG in the germline V gene (reference sequence). The CDR3 is CAWTQSPGAYEQYF. DNA of the CDR3: TGTGCCTGGACTCAGAGCCCAGGGGCCTACGAGCAGTACTTC.

This chain uses TRBV7-8 with TRBJ2-7; 10 nucleotides agree with TRBD2. J was trimmed by 4 bases and V by 0 bases; bases with no gene match: 6. Germline V lookup: CDR1 SGHVS, CDR2 FQNEAQ. The length of the CDR3 is 16 residues. The CDR3 region has the DNA TGTGCCAGCAGCTTAGCCGGACTAGCGGACACATACGAGCAGTACTTC. Residues: CASSLAGLADTYEQYF. The full variable domain, in which reference TRBV7-8 and TRBJ2-7 provide the parts outside the CDR3, is GAGVSQSPRYKVAKRGQDVALRCDPISGHVSLFWYQQALGQGPEFLTYFQNEAQLDKSGLPSDRFFAERPEGSVSTLKIQRTQQEDSAVYLCASSLAGLADTYEQYFGPGTRLTVT.

The rearrangement links TRBV7-2 to TRBJ1-1, with D uncertain. V was cut by 3 bases and J by 6 bases, with 17 bases left in between. The CDR3 spans 15 residues. Germline-derived CDR1 and CDR2 are SGHTA and FQGNSA. The CDR3 loop is CASSFVVSEGSEAFF. For the CDR3, the DNA is TGTGCCAGCAGCTTCGTAGTGAGCGAGGGTTCTGAAGCTTTCTTT.

The table lists this clone with a few counts. The CDR3 bases are TGCGCCAGCAGCCCCACGGAGGGCTACGAGCAGTACTTC. This translates into CASSPTEGYEQYF. This chain joins TRBV4-3 and TRBJ2-7, with D possibly being TRBD2 (6 bases). This CDR3 has 13 residues. V shed 4 bases and J shed 3 bases, with 10 bases lying between them. CDR1 and CDR2 (germline): LGHNA, YSLEER.

The V call is TRBV30, the J call TRBJ2-2, with TRBD2 matching over 13 bases. Germline V lookup: CDR1 GTSNPN, CDR2 SVGIG (reference sequence). The CDR3 runs 15 residues. V lost 7 bases to trimming and J lost 1 base; unmatched junction nucleotides: 3. This CDR3 is CALTSGGLNTGELFF. CDR3 in DNA: TGTGCCTTGACTAGCGGGGGGCTGAACACCGGGGAGCTGTTTTTT.

This chain uses TRBV15 with TRBJ1-5; 7 nucleotides line up with TRBD1. J lost 0 bases, V lost 1 base, and 6 bases had no gene match. CDR1 is LNHNV, CDR2 YYDKDF, per germline (reference sequence). The CDR3 has 17 amino acids. CDR3 in DNA: TGTGCCACCAGCAGAGGAGGGGGCGTAAATAGCAATCAGCCCCAGCATTTT. Amino acid sequence: CATSRGGGVNSNQPQHF. The variable domain in full, completed from reference TRBV15 and TRBJ1-5, reads DAMVIQNPRYQVTQFGKPVTLSCSQTLNHNVMYWYQQKSSQAPKLLFHYYDKDFNNEADTPDNFQSRRPNTSFCFLDIRSPGLGDTAMYLCATSRGGGVNSNQPQHFGDGTRLSIL.

This chain joins TRBV5-4 and TRBJ2-1; 8 bases match TRBD1. The CDR3 has 15 residues. The junction had 5 bases not matched to a gene; V was cut back by 4 bases and J by 2 bases. Germline V gene sequence: CDR1 SGHNT, CDR2 YYREEE (reference sequence). Here the CDR3 DNA reads TGTGCCAGCAGCCCGACAGGGGACGCCTACAATGAGCAGTTCTTC. Protein: CASSPTGDAYNEQFF.

This chain links TRBV27 with TRBJ2-1; D not resolved. V lost 1 base and J 4 bases, leaving 5 bases between the germline ends. This CDR3 has 13 amino acids. Germline CDR1 and CDR2: MNHEY and SMNVEV (reference sequence). CDR3 in DNA: TGTGCCAGCAGTTTATGGCAGTACAATGAGCAGTTCTTC. It codes for CASSLWQYNEQFF.

The chain recombines TRBV19 with TRBJ1-1; 7 nucleotides match TRBD1. J gave up 3 bases and V 6 bases, and 10 bases lay outside the gene matches. Germline V gene data show CDR1 as LNHDA and CDR2 as SQIVND (reference sequence). The CDR3 length is 15 residues. This chain's CDR3 is CASRLDAGGDTEAFF. CDR3 coding DNA: TGTGCCAGTAGGCTCGACGCAGGGGGTGACACTGAAGCTTTCTTT.

This chain uses TRBV5-1 with TRBJ2-4, with TRBD1 matching over 10 bases. The CDR3 has 19 residues. V gave up 0 bases and J gave up 1 base; unmatched junction bases: 10. Per germline, CDR1 SGHRS and CDR2 YFSETQ. The DNA for the CDR3 is TGCGCCAGCAGCTTGGGACAGGGGGCTATGTCTTCGGCCAAAAACATTCAGTACTTC. It codes for CASSLGQGAMSSAKNIQYF. The full variable domain, in which reference TRBV5-1 and TRBJ2-4 provide the parts outside the CDR3, is KAGVTQTPRYLIKTRGQQVTLSCSPISGHRSVSWYQQTPGQGLQFLFEYFSETQRNKGNFPGRFSGRQFSNSRSEMNVSTLELGDSALYLCASSLGQGAMSSAKNIQYFGAGTRLSVL.

The rearrangement joins TRBV7-9 to TRBJ1-1; D gene ambiguous. There are 14 residues in the CDR3. Germline CDR1 is SEHNR and CDR2 is FQNEAQ (reference sequence). V dropped 2 bases and J dropped 1 base, with 8 bases sitting between them. CDR3 amino acids: CASSLQAANTEAFF. The DNA for the CDR3 is TGTGCCAGCAGCTTACAGGCCGCGAACACTGAAGCTTTCTTT. The full variable domain, with the rest looked up from reference TRBV7-9 and TRBJ1-1, is DTGVSQNPRHKITKRGQNVTFRCDPISEHNRLYWYRQTLGQGPEFLTYFQNEAQLEKSRLLSDRFSAERPKGSFSTLEIQRTEQGDSAMYLCASSLQAANTEAFFGQGTRLTVV.

This clone showed up just a few times. The chain recombines TRBV7-9 with TRBJ1-5; D possibly corresponds to TRBD1 (5 bases). The CDR3 contains 17 residues. The germline V and J ends were trimmed by 1 base and 4 bases, with 17 bases remaining between them. In germline, CDR1 is SEHNR, CDR2 FQNEAQ (reference sequence). CDR3 bases: TGTGCCAGCAGCTTAGGGGGCGGAGGGCACCTTAATCAGCCCCAGCATTTT. This encodes CASSLGGGGHLNQPQHF.

This clone was found once. J is TRBJ2-5 and V is TRBV19, with 7 bases identical to TRBD1. Germline CDR1 and CDR2: LNHDA and SQIVND (reference sequence). The CDR3 consists of 12 residues. V lost 6 bases, J lost 5 bases, and 3 bases stayed unmatched. CDR3 in DNA: TGTGCCAGTAGCGGGACAGCGGAGACCCAGTACTTC. Its translation: CASSGTAETQYF.

CDR3 residues: CASSIDKSGTEEKLFF. The CDR3 coding sequence is TGTGCCAGTAGTATAGATAAATCCGGGACAGAAGAAAAACTGTTTTTT. V gene TRBV19 combines with J gene TRBJ1-4; 7 nucleotides line up with TRBD1. In germline, CDR1 is LNHDA, CDR2 SQIVND (reference sequence). With V trimmed by 0 bases and J by 8 bases, 9 bases remained unmatched. This CDR3 spans 16 amino acids. Variable domain in full (rest from reference TRBV19 and TRBJ1-4): DGGITQSPKYLFRKEGQNVTLSCEQNLNHDAMYWYRQDPGQGLRLIYYSQIVNDFQKGDIAEGYSVSREKKESFPLTVTSAQKNPTAFYLCASSIDKSGTEEKLFFGSGTQLSVL.

The chain couples TRBV5-5 to TRBJ1-3; the D gene is possibly TRBD1 (5 bases). V lost 9 bases, J lost 0 bases, and 10 bases lay in between. The germline gives CDR1 SGHKS, CDR2 YYEKEE (reference sequence). This CDR3 spans 13 amino acids. The CDR3 nucleotides are TGTGCCACTTCAGGGATCTCTGGAAACACCATATATTTT. Protein sequence: CATSGISGNTIYF. Variable domain in full (rest from reference TRBV5-5 and TRBJ1-3): DAGVTQSPTHLIKTRGQQVTLRCSPISGHKSVSWYQQVLGQGPQFIFQYYEKEERGRGNFPDRFSARQFPNYSSELNVNALLLGDSALYLCATSGISGNTIYFGEGSWLTVV.

J is TRBJ2-4 and V is TRBV7-8; 8 bases agree with TRBD2. The CDR3 is made up of 17 amino acids. After removal of 5 bases from V and 0 bases from J, the junction contained 9 bases not matched to a gene. CDR1 and CDR2 from the germline V gene are SGHVS and FQNEAQ. CDR3: CASSLSGDVLAKNIQYF. The DNA of the CDR3 is TGTGCCAGCAGCCTTAGCGGGGACGTGCTAGCCAAAAACATTCAGTACTTC.

The chain is built from TRBV28 and TRBJ2-1, with D perhaps TRBD1 (6 bases). Germline V gene lookup returns CDR1 MDHEN and CDR2 SYDVKM. The CDR3 is made up of 13 amino acids. Trimming took off 7 bases at V and 4 bases at J, with 11 bases between the two ends. The CDR3 reads CASIGTFYNEQFF. CDR3 nucleotide sequence: TGTGCCAGCATTGGGACATTTTACAATGAGCAGTTCTTC. The entire variable domain, with the rest obtained from reference TRBV28 and TRBJ2-1, is as follows: DVKVTQSSRYLVKRTGEKVFLECVQDMDHENMFWYRQDPGLGLRLIYFSYDVKMKEKGDIPEGYSVSREKKERFSLILESASTNQTSMYLCASIGTFYNEQFFGPGTRLTVL.

The chain employs TRBV7-2 and TRBJ1-1; tentatively, D is TRBD1 (6 bases). V was trimmed by 5 bases and J by 10 bases, leaving 14 bases between them. This CDR3 spans 12 amino acids. Germline V gives CDR1 SGHTA, CDR2 FQGNSA. The CDR3: CASSPTGPPAFF. The CDR3 DNA reads as TGTGCCAGCAGCCCTACAGGGCCTCCAGCTTTCTTT. The full variable domain, its missing parts supplied by reference TRBV7-2 and TRBJ1-1, is GAGVSQSPSNKVTEKGKDVELRCDPISGHTALYWYRQSLGQGLEFLIYFQGNSAPDKSGLPSDRFSAERTGGSVSTLTIQRTQQEDSAVYLCASSPTGPPAFFGQGTRLTVV.